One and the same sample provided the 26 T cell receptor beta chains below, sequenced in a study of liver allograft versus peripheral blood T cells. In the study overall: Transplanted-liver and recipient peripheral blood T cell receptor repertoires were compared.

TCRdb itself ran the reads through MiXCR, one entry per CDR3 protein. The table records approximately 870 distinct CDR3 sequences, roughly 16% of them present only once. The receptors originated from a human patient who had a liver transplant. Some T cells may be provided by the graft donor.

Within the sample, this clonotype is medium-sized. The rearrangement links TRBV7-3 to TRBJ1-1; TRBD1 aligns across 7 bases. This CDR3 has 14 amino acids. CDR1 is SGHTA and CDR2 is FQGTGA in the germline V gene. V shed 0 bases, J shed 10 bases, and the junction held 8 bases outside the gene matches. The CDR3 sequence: CASSLTETGSLAFF. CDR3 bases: TGTGCCAGCAGCTTAACCGAGACAGGGAGCCTAGCTTTCTTT.

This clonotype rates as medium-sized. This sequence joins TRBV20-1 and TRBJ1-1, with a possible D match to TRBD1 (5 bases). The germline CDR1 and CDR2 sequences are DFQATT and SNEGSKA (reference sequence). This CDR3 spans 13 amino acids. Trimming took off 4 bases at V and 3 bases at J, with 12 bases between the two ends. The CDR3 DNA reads TGCAGTGCTAACCGAGGGGAGGACACTGAAGCTTTCTTT. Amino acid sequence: CSANRGEDTEAFF.

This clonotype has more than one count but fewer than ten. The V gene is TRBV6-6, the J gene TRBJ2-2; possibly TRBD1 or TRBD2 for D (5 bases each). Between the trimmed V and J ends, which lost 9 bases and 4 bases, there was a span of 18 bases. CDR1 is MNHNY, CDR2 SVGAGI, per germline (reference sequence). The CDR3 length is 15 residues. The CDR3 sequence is CASRDGSVITGELFF. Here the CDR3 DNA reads TGTGCCAGTAGGGACGGAAGCGTTATCACCGGGGAGCTGTTTTTT.

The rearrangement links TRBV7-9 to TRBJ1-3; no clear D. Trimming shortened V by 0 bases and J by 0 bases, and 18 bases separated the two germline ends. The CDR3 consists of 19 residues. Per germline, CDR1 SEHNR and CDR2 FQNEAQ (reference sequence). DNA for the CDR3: TGTGCCAGCAGCTTAGCGCGCAGGACGGATGACCTCTCTGGAAACACCATATATTTT. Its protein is CASSLARRTDDLSGNTIYF.

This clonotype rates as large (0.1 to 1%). This CDR3 is CASVQLSGFPNTEAFF. DNA for the CDR3: TGTGCCAGCGTACAACTCTCAGGATTTCCGAACACTGAAGCTTTCTTT. The chain joins TRBV6-6 to TRBJ1-1; unclear D gene. Trimming stripped 8 bases from V and 1 base from J, with 20 bases between. CDR3 length equals 16 residues. Germline assignment: CDR1 MNHNY and CDR2 SVGAGI (reference sequence).

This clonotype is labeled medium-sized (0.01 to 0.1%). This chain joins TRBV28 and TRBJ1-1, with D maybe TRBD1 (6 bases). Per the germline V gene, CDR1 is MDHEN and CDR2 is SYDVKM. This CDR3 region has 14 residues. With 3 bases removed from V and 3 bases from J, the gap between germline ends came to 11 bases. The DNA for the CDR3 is TGTGCCAGCAGTTTTATCCAGGGGTACACTGAAGCTTTCTTT. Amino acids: CASSFIQGYTEAFF.

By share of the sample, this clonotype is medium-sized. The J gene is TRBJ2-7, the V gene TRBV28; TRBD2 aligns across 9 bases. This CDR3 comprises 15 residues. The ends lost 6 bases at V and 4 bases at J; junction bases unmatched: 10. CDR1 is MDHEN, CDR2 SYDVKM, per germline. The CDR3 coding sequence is TGTGCCAGCAGACAAGCGGGAGGAGCCACTTACGAGCAGTACTTC. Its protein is CASRQAGGATYEQYF.

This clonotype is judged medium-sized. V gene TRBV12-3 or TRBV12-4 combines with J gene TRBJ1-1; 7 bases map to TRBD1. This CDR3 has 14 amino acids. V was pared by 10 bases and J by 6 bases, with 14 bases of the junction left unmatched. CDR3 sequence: CATHRGLQSSEAFF. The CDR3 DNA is TGTGCCACCCACAGGGGACTCCAGTCTTCTGAAGCTTTCTTT.

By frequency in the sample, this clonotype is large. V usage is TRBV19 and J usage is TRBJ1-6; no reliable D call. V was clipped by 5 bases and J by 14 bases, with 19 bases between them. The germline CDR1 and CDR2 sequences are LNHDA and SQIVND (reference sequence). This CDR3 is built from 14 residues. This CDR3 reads CASSVTGINLALHF. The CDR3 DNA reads TGTGCCAGTAGTGTAACCGGGATTAATTTAGCCCTCCACTTT.

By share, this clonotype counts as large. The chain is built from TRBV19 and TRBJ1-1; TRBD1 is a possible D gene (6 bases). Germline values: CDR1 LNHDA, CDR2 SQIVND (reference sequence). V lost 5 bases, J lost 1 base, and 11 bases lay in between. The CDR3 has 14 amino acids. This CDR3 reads CASSASTGNTEAFF. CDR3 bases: TGTGCCAGTAGTGCCTCGACAGGGAACACTGAAGCTTTCTTT.

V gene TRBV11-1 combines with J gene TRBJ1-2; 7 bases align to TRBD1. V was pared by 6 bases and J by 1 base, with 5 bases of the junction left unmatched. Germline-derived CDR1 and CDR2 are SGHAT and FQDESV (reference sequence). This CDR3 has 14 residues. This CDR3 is CASSLDRSNYGYTF. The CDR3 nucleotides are TGTGCCAGCAGTTTGGACAGGAGTAACTATGGCTACACCTTC.

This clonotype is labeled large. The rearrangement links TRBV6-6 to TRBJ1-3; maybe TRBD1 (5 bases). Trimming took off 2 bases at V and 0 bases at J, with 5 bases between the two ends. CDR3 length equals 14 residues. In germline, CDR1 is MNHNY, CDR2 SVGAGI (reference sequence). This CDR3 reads CASSYGHSGNTIYF. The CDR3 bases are TGTGCCAGCAGTTACGGACACTCTGGAAACACCATATATTTT.

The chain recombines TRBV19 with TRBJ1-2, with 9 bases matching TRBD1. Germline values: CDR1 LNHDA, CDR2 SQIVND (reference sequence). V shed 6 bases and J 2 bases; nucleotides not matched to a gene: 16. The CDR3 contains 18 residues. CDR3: CASRRTQRGGTGNYGYTF. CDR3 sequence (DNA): TGTGCCAGTAGAAGGACCCAACGGGGCGGGACAGGGAACTATGGCTACACCTTC. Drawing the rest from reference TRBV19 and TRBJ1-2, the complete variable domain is DGGITQSPKYLFRKEGQNVTLSCEQNLNHDAMYWYRQDPGQGLRLIYYSQIVNDFQKGDIAEGYSVSREKKESFPLTVTSAQKNPTAFYLCASRRTQRGGTGNYGYTFGSGTRLTVV.

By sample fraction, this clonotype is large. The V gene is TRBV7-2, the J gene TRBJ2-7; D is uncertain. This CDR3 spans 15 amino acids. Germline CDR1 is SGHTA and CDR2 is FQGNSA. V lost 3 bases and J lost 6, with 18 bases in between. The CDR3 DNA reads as TGTGCCAGCAGCTTCCACTCCTCTTTCTTCGGCGAGCAGTACTTC. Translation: CASSFHSSFFGEQYF.

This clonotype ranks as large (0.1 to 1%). CDR3 residues: CASSLNPGRDTEAFF. In DNA, the CDR3 is TGTGCCAGCAGCTTGAATCCAGGGAGGGACACTGAAGCTTTCTTT. This rearrangement joins TRBV5-5 to TRBJ1-1; possible D gene TRBD1, 5 bases. V was shortened by 1 base and J by 3 bases, with 13 bases between the two germline ends. Germline V lookup: CDR1 SGHKS, CDR2 YYEKEE (reference sequence). The CDR3 loop spans 15 amino acids.

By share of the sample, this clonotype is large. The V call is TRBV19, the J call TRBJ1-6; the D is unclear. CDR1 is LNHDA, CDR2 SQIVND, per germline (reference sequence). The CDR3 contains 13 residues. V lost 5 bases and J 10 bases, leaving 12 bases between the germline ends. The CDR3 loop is CASSPSNDSPLHF. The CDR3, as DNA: TGTGCCAGTAGTCCGTCAAATGACTCACCCCTCCACTTT.

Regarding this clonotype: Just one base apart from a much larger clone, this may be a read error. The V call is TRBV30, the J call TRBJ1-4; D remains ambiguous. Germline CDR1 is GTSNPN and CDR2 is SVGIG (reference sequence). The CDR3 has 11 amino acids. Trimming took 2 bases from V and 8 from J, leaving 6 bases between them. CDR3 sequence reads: CAWSIWEKLFF. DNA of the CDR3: TGTGCCTGGAGTATATGGGAAAAACTGTTTTTT. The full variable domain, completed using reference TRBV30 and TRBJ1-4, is SQTIHQWPATLVQPVGSPLSLECTVEGTSNPNLYWYRQAAGRGLQLLFYSVGIGQISSEVPQNLSASRPQDRQFILSSKKLLLSDSGFYLCAWSIWEKLFFGSGTQLSVL.

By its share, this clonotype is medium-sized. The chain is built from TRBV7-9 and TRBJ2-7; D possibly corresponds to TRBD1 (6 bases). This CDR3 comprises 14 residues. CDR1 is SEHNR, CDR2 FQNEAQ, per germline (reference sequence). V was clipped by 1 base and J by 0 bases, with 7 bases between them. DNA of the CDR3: TGTGCCAGCAGCTTAGGACAGGACTCCTACGAGCAGTACTTC. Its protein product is CASSLGQDSYEQYF.

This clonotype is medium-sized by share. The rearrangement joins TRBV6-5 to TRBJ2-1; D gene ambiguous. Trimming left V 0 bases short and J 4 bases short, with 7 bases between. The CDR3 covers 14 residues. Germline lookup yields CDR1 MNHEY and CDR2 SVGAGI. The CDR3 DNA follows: TGTGCCAGCAGTTACTCGATTGATTACAATGAGCAGTTCTTC. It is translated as CASSYSIDYNEQFF.

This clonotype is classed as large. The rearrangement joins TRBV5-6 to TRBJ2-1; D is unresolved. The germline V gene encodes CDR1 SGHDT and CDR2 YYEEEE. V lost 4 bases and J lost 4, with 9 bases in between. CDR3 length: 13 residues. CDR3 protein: CASSPVAYNEQFF. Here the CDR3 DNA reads TGTGCCAGCAGCCCCGTAGCTTACAATGAGCAGTTCTTC.

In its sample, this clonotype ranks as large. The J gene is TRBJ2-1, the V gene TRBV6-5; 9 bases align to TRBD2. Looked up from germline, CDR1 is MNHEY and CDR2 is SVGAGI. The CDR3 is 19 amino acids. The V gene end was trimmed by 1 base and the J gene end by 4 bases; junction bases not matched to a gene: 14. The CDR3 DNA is TGTGCCAGCAGTTACTTCCCGAGTGGTAGCGGGAGCTCATACAATGAGCAGTTCTTC. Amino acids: CASSYFPSGSGSSYNEQFF.

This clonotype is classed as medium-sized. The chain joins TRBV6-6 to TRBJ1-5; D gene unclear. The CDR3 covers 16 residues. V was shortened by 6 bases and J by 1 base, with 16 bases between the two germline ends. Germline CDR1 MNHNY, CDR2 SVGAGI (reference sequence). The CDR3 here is CASRPADFMSNQPQHF. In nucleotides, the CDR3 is TGTGCCAGCAGGCCCGCGGACTTTATGAGCAATCAGCCCCAGCATTTT.

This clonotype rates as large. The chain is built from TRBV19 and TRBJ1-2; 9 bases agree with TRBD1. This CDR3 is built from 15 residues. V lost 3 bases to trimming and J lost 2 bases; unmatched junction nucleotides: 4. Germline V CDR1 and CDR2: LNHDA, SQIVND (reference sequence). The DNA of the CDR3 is TGTGCCAGTAGTATGCGCGGGACAGGGAACTATGGCTACACCTTC. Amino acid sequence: CASSMRGTGNYGYTF.

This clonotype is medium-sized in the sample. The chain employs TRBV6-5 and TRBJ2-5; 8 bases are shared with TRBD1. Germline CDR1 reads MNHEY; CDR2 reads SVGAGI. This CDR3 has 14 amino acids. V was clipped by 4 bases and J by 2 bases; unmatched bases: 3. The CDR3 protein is CASSFNRGQETQYF. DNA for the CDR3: TGTGCCAGCAGTTTCAACAGGGGGCAAGAGACCCAGTACTTC.

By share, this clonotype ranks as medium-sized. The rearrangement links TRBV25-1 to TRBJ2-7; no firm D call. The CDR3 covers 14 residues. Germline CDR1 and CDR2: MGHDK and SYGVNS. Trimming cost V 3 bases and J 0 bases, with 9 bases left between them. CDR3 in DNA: TGTGCCAGCAGTGATTGGCACGTCTCCTACGAGCAGTACTTC. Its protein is CASSDWHVSYEQYF.

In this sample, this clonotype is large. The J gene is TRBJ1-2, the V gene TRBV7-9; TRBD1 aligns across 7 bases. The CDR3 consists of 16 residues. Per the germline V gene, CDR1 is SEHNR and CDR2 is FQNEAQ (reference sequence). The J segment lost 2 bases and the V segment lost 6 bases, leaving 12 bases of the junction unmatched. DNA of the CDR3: TGTGCCAGCAGTTCAACAACAGGGGAGACAAACTATGGCTACACCTTC. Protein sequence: CASSSTTGETNYGYTF.